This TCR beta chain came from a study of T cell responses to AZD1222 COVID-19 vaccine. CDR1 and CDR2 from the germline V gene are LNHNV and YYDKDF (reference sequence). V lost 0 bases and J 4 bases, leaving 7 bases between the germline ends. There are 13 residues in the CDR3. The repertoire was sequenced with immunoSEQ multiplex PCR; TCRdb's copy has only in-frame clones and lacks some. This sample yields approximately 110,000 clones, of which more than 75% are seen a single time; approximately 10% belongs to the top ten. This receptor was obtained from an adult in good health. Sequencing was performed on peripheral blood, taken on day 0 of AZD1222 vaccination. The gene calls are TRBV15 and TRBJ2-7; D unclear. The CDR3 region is CATSRDGVYEQYF. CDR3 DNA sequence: TGTGCCACCAGCAGAGATGGAGTATACGAGCAGTACTTC.